This T cell receptor (beta chain) was sequenced for a study of cytomegalovirus exposure and HLA in healthy donors (TCRdb year 2017). With respect to the entire study: An earlier analysis of approximately 640 of the donors reported about 250 Gb of sequence data and 120 million or so unique TCR beta sequences from 150 million to 200 million T cells. Among around 400 genotyped donors of the cohort, an average of about 240,000 unique TCR beta nucleotide sequences were sequenced per donor, 15% to 20% of them non-productive. To study patterns of TCR occurrence, a later analysis re-analyzed previously published TCR beta repertoires from several hundred donors and added high-resolution HLA genotyping. About five DR-DQ haplotypes were treated as single units for association and clustering because of strong linkage in the cohort. All discovery cohort repertoires had been generated using a single sequencing platform. An early release that covered several hundred HLA-typed donors contained approximately 300 gigabases of sequencing data and approximately 85 million unique TCR sequences. Along with the roughly 710-subject first cohort, a separate validation cohort of 120 different subjects was used. Typing coverage differed by locus: A, B, C, DRB1 and DQB1 were typed in roughly 629-630 donors, DQA1 in about 560, DPA1 in 606, and DPB1 in 450 to 490. HLA typing included class I and class II loci at four-digit resolution. Rather than using new phenotypic data, the later analysis identified candidate immune exposures from TCR beta sequences and from how often those sequences occurred across donors. To predict cytomegalovirus infection status, the study combined high-throughput TCR immunosequencing, statistical association of individual TCRs with disease status, and machine learning. The study used immunosequencing to profile the T cell repertoires of 600 to 850 subjects and linked those repertoires to cytomegalovirus serostatus. The study aimed to test whether cataloging public T cell receptors could reveal signatures of past pathogen exposure. Donor age, sex, ethnicity and CMV serostatus were collected together with the repertoire data. Genome-wide SNP genotypes for about 65% of the 666 donors were used in a later genetic analysis, which treated that subset as a discovery cohort. An earlier analysis of 587 of the donors applied high-throughput TCR beta sequencing to assess whether each TCR beta V gene segment acted as functional or pseudogenic. Of the 300 to 500 genotyped donors, approximately 80% were placed in the genetic ancestry cluster associated with self-reported Caucasian donors. Study-wide findings and limitations: A later genetic analysis associated a missense DCLRE1C variant with V-gene and J-gene trimming of TCR beta chains, and an independent cohort replicated the association. In a later analysis, most CMV-associated TCR beta chains were found to appear HLA-restricted, with HLA associations seemingly driven largely by CMV exposure. The authors suggested that the approach could potentially be extended to other disease states and immunological phenotypes. In a later analysis, HLA-associated TCR beta chains were found to be more clonally expanded and to have lower generation probabilities than equally common non-associated chains. Some IMGT-functional V segments, including TRBV6-2 and TRBV6-3, could not be distinguished by the 87-base-pair reads and were therefore excluded. A later analysis reported that several top co-occurrence clusters appeared linked to parvovirus B19, influenza, CMV and Epstein-Barr virus. This cohort had only TCR beta chains sequenced, and the lack of alpha or paired-chain data limited which features could be detected. According to a later analysis, TCR association rates differed among HLA loci, with DRB1 alleles showing the most associated TCRs and HLA-C alleles showing the fewest. In an earlier analysis of fewer than 750 of the donors, most TCR beta V segments were observed in productive rearrangements about 87% or about 30% of the time, broadly matching IMGT annotations. A further reported finding was that TCR beta sequences accurately predicted the HLA-A and HLA-B alleles for most subjects in the first cohort. A cluster of highly shared sequence variants was judged likely to represent a technical artifact of the sequencing pipeline. Correlated functional status among segregating V segments might reflect linkage disequilibrium, but an unknown experimental factor could not be ruled out. When HLA alleles, especially DR and DQ, strongly co-occurred, TCR associations were difficult to assign to individual alleles. Presence/absence analyses assumed roughly uniform sequencing depth across donors, an assumption that may not hold. While some public TCRs were present in many individuals, most TCR sequences turned up only very rarely across donors. A total of fewer than 200 TCR beta chains were listed by the study as associated with cytomegalovirus. Cytomegalovirus status was reported to be diagnosed by the classifier with high specificity and sensitivity in both the original and validation cohorts. Because HLA typing was missing for some donors at each locus, association tests included only the typed subset. In a later analysis, over 15,000 TCR beta sequences were associated with specific HLA alleles at a false discovery rate of 0.05. The only immune exposure information available for the cohort was CMV serostatus. In vitro tests confirmed that a few of the cytomegalovirus-associated TCR beta chains recognize cytomegalovirus antigens. Because counts were too low, seventeen rarely observed V segments, including chromosome 9 orphons, were excluded from the earlier analysis of under 650 of the donors. According to a later genetic analysis, donors in an Asian-associated ancestry cluster had fewer N-insertions in productive TCRs than the approximately 670-donor mean.

The cohort consisted of fewer than 700 healthy bone marrow donors. At the time of sampling, all cohort members were nominally healthy, though unrecorded immune exposures were likely present. The donor tested CMV seropositive, placing the donor among the 290 or so seropositive members of the cohort. A peripheral blood sample was collected from each donor, and TCR beta sequencing was performed on peripheral blood mononuclear cells. The Qiagen DNeasy Blood Extraction Kit was used to extract genomic DNA from the blood cell samples. To prepare the library, the immunoSEQ multiplex PCR assay was applied. A mixture of 60 forward primers for TCR Vbeta segments and 13 reverse primers for TCR Jbeta segments was used in the multiplex PCR. A multiplex PCR assay on genomic DNA amplified the CDR3 region of rearranged TCR beta genes. The amplified TCR beta libraries were sequenced on the Illumina HiSeq System as 87-base-pair reads. In the original analysis: In a later analysis, tens of millions of unique TCR beta chains were counted across the 500 to 850 repertoires, and approximately 11 million of these chains were shared by at least two donors. Raw reads were error-corrected and collapsed into unique sequences with a nearest-neighbor algorithm that merged closely related sequences to remove PCR and sequencing errors. CDR3 sequences were aligned to IMGT reference sequences to assign V, D and J gene segments. For a sequence to be retained, at least a six-nucleotide match to both a V gene segment and a J gene segment was required. Rearrangements were called productive when the CDR3 lacked stop codons and stayed in frame with V and J; all others were non-productive. CDR3 was defined by IMGT convention, running from the second conserved V-encoded cysteine to the conserved J-encoded phenylalanine. The earlier analysis of about 530 of the donors excluded any sequence lacking an unambiguous match to a single V gene segment. In an earlier analysis of a few hundred of the donors, a V segment was called functional when productive rearrangements were above 56.7%, and segregating when the standard deviation between donors exceeded 5%. A statistical classification framework was built to diagnose cytomegalovirus status from the catalog of TCR beta chain sequences. A later analysis assigned V and J genes by comparing TCR nucleotide sequences with IMGT/GENE-DB human TR gene sequences. In a later analysis, CDR3 sequences and most-parsimonious VDJ recombination scenarios were assigned using the TCRdist pipeline. A later analysis defined each TCR beta chain by its CDR3 amino acid sequence plus V-gene family, and excluded reads lacking a unique V-gene family. A later analysis removed nearly 600 highly shared, low-generation-probability nucleotide sequences to deal with suspected cross-contamination and a sequencing artifact. In a later analysis, a clonal expansion index was calculated for each public chain from normalized within-repertoire ranks of inferred template counts. Generation probabilities in a later analysis came from a VDJ recombination model fitted to out-of-frame rearrangements, and those results were checked against IGoR. Hypergeometric tests were used in a later analysis to score TCR-TCR, TCR-HLA and TCR-CMV co-occurrence, with a repertoire-size bias correction applied to the TCR pairs. A later analysis estimated false discovery rates by permuting HLA or CMV assignments 20 times. In a later analysis, co-occurring TCRs were grouped with DBSCAN, and TCRdist sequence similarity was added when clustering was performed within HLA-allele-positive subsets. Repertoires with fewer than 30,000 or more than 120,000 public chains, plus five repertoires with anomalous nucleotide sharing, were excluded from co-occurrence clustering. Sourced from immuneACCESS, this table was stored by TCRdb with only in-frame sequences that have V and J called. A share of the clones is absent; for the studies checked, an unresolved V gene accounts for under half, and the remainder has no known explanation. V, J and clone size derive from that table, while D and trimming were established from the DNA sequence. The sample data list 60,000 or so clones, and roughly 90% of these were observed just once. The ten most abundant clones make up less than 1.6% of the sample.

On this clone itself: Its antigen remains undetermined. Base qualities are not recorded, but no much larger clone differs from it by a single base.

The CDR3 runs 14 amino acids, cysteine and phenylalanine included. Only the CDR3 region is kept as DNA, spanning 42 bases read in frame from base 1. Deletion took 0 bases off V and 3 bases off J, with a span of 8 bases between the germline ends. According to the germline V gene, CDR1 reads LGHNA and CDR2 reads YNFKEQ. The sample taken for sequencing was PBMCs. The rearranged chain carries TRBV4-2 and TRBJ2-5; TRBD1 is possibly the D segment (5 matching bases). The TCR sequence derives from a man between 25 and 39 years old in good health and CMV-seropositive. CDR3 region: CASSQEIREETQYF. The DNA sequence is as follows: TGTGCCAGCAGCCAAGAAATCAGGGAAGAGACCCAGTACTTC.